The clone carrying this T cell receptor (beta chain) appeared many times. Its antigen is not identified. The data were obtained in a study of molecular identifiers for immune sequencing clone quantification. CDR1 and CDR2 from the germline V gene are DFQATT and SNEGSKA (reference sequence). CDR3 size: 14 residues. With V trimmed by 6 bases and J by 5 bases, 6 bases remained unmatched. Preparation of the bulk TCR libraries relied on previously described methods and listed TCR primers. TCRdb recomputed calls from the PCR reads with MiXCR, one row per CDR3 protein. The data hold hundreds of thousands of distinct CDR3 sequences, with about 20% observed a single time. Study-level points and caveats: Investigators reportedly could detect spiked Jurkat TCR RNA from one cell among around 930,000 naive cells.

J is TRBJ2-7 and V is TRBV20-1; 14 bases agree with TRBD2. Sequencing was done on a sample of naive CD8+ T cells from blood, with Jurkat cell RNA spiked in. Subset noted: FACS-sorted CD8+CD4-CCR7+CD45RA+ naive T cells. The receptor's source is a human donor in good health. Some libraries in this study had Jurkat cell RNA spiked in. The CDR3 is CSAGTSGSFDEQYF. CDR3 sequence (DNA): TGCAGTGCCGGGACTAGCGGGAGTTTCGACGAGCAGTACTTC.